This T cell receptor (beta chain) was recovered during a study of CD8+ T cells in alopecia areata. Germline V lookup: CDR1 GTSNPN, CDR2 SVGIG (reference sequence). Trimming pared 7 bases from V and 5 bases from J, leaving 14 bases between. This CDR3 comprises 12 residues. Following extraction, RNA underwent reverse transcription to cDNA, which served as the sequencing template. Method: immunoSEQ multiplex PCR; TCRdb's copy keeps in-frame clones and lacks some. The sample contains about 300,000 clones, over 45% of which appear only once. Treatment denoted: oral pan-JAK inhibitor, 5-10 mg twice daily. The receptor was derived from a human donor with alopecia areata. V gene TRBV30 combines with J gene TRBJ1-1; tentative D call: TRBD1 (6 bases). This specimen consisted of CD4+ T cells sorted from blood, obtained at week 24, from a patient treated with tofacitinib. As DNA, the CDR3 is TGTGCCTCAAGAGGGGGGGGAACTGAAGCTTTCTTT. It encodes CASRGGGTEAFF.